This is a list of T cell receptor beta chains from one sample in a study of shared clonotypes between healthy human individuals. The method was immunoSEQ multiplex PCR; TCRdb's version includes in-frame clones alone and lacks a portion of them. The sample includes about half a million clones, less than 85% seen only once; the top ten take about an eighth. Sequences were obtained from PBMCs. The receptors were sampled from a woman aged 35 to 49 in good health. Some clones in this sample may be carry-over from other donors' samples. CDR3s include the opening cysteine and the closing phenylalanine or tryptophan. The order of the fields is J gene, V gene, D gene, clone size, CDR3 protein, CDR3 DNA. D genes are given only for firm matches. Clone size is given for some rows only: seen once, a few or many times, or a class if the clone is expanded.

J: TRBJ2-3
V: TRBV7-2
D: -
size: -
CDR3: CASSLVAGGTDTQYF
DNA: TGTGCCAGCAGCTTAGTCGCAGGGGGGACAGATACGCAGTATTTT

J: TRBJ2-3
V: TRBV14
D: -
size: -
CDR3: CASSLPRVGDTQYF
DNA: TGTGCCAGCAGCCTCCCGCGGGTTGGAGATACGCAGTATTTT

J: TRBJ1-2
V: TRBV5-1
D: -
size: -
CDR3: CASSPDRDYGYTF
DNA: TGCGCCAGCAGTCCTGACAGAGACTATGGCTACACCTTC

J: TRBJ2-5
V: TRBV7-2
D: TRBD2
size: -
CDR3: CASSSRALAGLETQYF
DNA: TGTGCCAGCAGCTCCAGGGCACTAGCGGGACTCGAGACCCAGTACTTC

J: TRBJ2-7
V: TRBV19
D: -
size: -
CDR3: CASSRGRTYEQYF
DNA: TGTGCCAGTAGTAGGGGCAGAACCTACGAGCAGTACTTC

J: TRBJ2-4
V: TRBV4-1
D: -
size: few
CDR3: CASSPPGKVGAKNIQYF
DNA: TGCGCCAGCAGCCCCCCTGGGAAGGTAGGAGCCAAAAACATTCAGTACTTC

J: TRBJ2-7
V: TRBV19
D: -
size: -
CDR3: CASSTQTSPYEQYF
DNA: TGTGCCAGTAGTACCCAGACCTCTCCCTACGAGCAGTACTTC

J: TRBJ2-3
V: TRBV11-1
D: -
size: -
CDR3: CASSLRLADTQYF
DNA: TGTGCCAGCAGCCTCAGGCTAGCAGATACGCAGTATTTT

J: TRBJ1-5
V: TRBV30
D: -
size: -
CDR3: CAWTLDSASNQPQHF
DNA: TGTGCCTGGACCCTGGACAGTGCTAGCAATCAGCCCCAGCATTTT

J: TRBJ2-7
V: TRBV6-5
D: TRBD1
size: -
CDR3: CASSTGGTGVYEQYF
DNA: TGTGCCAGCAGTACTGGCGGGACAGGGGTATACGAGCAGTACTTC

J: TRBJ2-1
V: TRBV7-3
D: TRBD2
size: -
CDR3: CASRSSGRLHPYNEQFF
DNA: TGTGCCAGCAGGTCTAGCGGGAGGCTTCATCCTTACAATGAGCAGTTCTTC

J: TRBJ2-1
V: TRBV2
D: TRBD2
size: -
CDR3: CASRALGPGLADNNEQFF
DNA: TGTGCCAGCAGGGCTTTAGGACCGGGACTAGCGGATAACAATGAGCAGTTCTTC

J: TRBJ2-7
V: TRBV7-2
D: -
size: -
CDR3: CASSPVADPYEQYF
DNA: TGTGCCAGCAGCCCTGTAGCGGATCCCTACGAGCAGTACTTC

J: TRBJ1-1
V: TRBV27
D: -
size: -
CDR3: CASSLSAGPNTEAFF
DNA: TGTGCCAGCAGTTTATCTGCAGGACCGAACACTGAAGCTTTCTTT

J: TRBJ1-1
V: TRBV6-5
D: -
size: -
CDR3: CASSYQTAMNTEAFF
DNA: TGTGCCAGCAGTTACCAGACAGCTATGAACACTGAAGCTTTCTTT

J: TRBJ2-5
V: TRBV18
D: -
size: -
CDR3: CASSPNGRGETQYF
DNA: TGTGCCAGCTCGCCAAACGGGAGAGGAGAGACCCAGTACTTC

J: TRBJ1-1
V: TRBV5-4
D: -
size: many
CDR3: CASSLGGTMNTEAFF
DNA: TGTGCCAGCAGCTTGGGGGGGACCATGAACACTGAAGCTTTCTTT

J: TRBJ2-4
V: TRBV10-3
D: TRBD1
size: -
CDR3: CAISESLGQGAKNIQYF
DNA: TGTGCCATCAGTGAGTCTTTGGGACAGGGGGCCAAAAACATTCAGTACTTC

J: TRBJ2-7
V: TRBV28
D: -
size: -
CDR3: CASSSSYEQYF
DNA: TGTGCCAGCAGTTCTTCCTACGAGCAGTACTTC

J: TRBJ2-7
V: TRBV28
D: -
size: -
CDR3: CASSATGGTYEQYF
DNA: TGTGCCAGCAGTGCCACCGGGGGAACCTACGAGCAGTACTTC

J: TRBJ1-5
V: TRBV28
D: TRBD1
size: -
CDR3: CASSSPGQNQPQHF
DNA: TGTGCCAGCAGTTCACCGGGACAGAATCAGCCCCAGCATTTT

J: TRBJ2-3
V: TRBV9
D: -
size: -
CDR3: CASSVGVATDTQYF
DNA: TGTGCCAGCAGCGTAGGGGTAGCGACAGATACGCAGTATTTT